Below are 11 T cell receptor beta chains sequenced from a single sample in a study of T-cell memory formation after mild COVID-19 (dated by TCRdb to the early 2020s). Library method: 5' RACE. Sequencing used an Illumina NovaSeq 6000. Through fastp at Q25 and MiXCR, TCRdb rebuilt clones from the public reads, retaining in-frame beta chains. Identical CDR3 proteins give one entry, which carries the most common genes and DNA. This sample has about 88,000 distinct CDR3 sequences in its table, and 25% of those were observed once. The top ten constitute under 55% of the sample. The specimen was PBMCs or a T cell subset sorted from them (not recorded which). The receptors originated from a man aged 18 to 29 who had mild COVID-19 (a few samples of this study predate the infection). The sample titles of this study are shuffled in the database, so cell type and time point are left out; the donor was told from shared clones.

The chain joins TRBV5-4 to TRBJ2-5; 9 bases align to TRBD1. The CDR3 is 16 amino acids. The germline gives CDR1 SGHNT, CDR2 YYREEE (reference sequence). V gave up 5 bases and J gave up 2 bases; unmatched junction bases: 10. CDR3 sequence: CASRPNPGTGQETQYF. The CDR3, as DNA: TGTGCCAGCAGACCCAACCCCGGGACAGGGCAAGAGACCCAGTACTTC.

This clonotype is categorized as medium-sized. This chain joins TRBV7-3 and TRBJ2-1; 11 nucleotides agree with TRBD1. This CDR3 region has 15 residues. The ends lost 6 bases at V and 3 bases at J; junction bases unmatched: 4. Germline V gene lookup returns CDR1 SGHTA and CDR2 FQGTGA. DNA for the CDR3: TGTGCCAGCAGTCCCGGGACAGGGGGCTACAATGAGCAGTTCTTC. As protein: CASSPGTGGYNEQFF.

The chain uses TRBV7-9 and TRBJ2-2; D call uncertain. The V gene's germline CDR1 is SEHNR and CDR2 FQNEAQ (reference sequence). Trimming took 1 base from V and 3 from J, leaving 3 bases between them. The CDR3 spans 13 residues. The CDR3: CASSLVDTGELFF. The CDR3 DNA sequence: TGTGCCAGCAGCTTAGTCGACACCGGGGAGCTGTTTTTT.

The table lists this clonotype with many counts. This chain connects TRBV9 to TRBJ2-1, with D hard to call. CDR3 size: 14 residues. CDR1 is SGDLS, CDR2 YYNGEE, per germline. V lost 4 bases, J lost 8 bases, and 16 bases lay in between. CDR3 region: CASSPPARNDEQFF. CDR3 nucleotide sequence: TGTGCCAGCAGCCCCCCGGCTAGAAACGATGAGCAGTTCTTC. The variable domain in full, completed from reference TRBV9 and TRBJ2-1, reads DSGVTQTPKHLITATGQRVTLRCSPRSGDLSVYWYQQSLDQGLQFLIQYYNGEERAKGNILERFSAQQFPDLHSELNLSSLELGDSALYFCASSPPARNDEQFFGPGTRLTVL.

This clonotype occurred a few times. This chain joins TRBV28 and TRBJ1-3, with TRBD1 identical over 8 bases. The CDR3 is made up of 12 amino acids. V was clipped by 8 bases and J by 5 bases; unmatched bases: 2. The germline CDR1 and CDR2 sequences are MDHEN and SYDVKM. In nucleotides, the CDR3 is TGTGCCAGCGGGACAGGCAGAAACACCATATATTTT. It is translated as CASGTGRNTIYF.

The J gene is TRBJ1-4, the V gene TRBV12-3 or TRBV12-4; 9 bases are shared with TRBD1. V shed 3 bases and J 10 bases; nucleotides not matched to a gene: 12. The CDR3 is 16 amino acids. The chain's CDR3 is CASSFKGTGGAGKLFF. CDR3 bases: TGTGCCAGCAGTTTTAAGGGAACAGGGGGCGCGGGAAAACTGTTTTTT.

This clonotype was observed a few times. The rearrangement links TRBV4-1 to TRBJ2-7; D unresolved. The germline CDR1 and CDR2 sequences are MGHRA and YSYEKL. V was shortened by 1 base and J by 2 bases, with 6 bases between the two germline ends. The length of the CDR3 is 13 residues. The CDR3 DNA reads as TGCGCCAGCAGCCAAGCCCGTACCTACGAGCAGTACTTC. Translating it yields CASSQARTYEQYF.

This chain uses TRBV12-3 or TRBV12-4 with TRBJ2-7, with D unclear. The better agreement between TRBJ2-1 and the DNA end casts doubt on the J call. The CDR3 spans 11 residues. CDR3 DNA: TGTGCCAGCAGTCATGCCAATGAGCAGTTCTTC. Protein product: CASSHANEQFF.

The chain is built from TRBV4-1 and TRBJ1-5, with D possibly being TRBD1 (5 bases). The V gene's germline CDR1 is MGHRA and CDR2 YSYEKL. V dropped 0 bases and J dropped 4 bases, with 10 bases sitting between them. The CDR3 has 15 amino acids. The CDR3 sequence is CASSQEGRENQPQHF. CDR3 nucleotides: TGCGCCAGCAGCCAAGAGGGACGGGAAAATCAGCCCCAGCATTTT.

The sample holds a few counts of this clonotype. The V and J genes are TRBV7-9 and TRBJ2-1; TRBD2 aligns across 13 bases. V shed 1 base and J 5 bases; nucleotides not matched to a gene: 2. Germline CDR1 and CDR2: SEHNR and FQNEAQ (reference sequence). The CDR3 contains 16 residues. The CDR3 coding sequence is TGTGCCAGCAGCTTAGTACTAGCGGGGGGGGACAATGAGCAGTTCTTC. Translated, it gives CASSLVLAGGDNEQFF.

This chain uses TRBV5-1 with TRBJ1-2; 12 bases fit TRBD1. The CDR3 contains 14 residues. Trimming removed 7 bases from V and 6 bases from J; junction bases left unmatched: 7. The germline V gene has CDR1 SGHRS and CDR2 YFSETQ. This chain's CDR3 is CASGTGGQLHGYTF. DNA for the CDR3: TGCGCCAGCGGGACAGGGGGCCAATTGCATGGCTACACCTTC.